The source of this T cell receptor beta chain is a study of cytomegalovirus exposure and HLA in healthy donors (dated by TCRdb to between 2016 and 2019). Background on the whole study: According to a later analysis, one platform produced both the roughly 130 validation repertoires and the 666 repertoires of the first cohort. The study combined high-throughput TCR immunosequencing, statistical association of individual TCRs with disease status, and machine learning to predict cytomegalovirus infection status. A separate validation cohort of roughly 110 different subjects was used in addition to the roughly 670-subject first cohort. The aim of the study was to test whether cataloging public T cell receptors could identify signatures of past pathogen exposure. The paper's findings and limits, for the study overall: A later analysis found that TCRs clustered in the first cohort also tended to co-occur in the roughly 120 validation repertoires, with 94% of cluster scores above 0. The classifier was reported to diagnose cytomegalovirus status with high specificity and sensitivity in both the original cohort and the validation cohort. In the study, 164 TCR beta chains were listed as associated with cytomegalovirus. Across donors, most TCR sequences were observed very rarely, whereas some public TCRs were present in many individuals. The validation cohort had no HLA typing available for a later analysis, so co-occurrence within that cohort was assessed over all 130 or so repertoires. The authors suggested that the approach could potentially be generalized to other disease states and immunological phenotypes. In vitro tests confirmed that a few of the cytomegalovirus-associated TCR beta chains recognize cytomegalovirus antigens.

V is pruned by 10 bases and J by 3 bases, leaving 8 bases of the junction without a gene match. Via the germline V gene (reference sequence), CDR1 is LNHDA and CDR2 SQIVND. The CDR3 has 14 amino acids, counting the end cysteine and phenylalanine. Only the CDR3 portion is preserved as DNA: 42 bases, with reading frame beginning at the first base. Donors formed part of the validation cohort, which comprised 120 subjects and was distinct from the first cohort of under 800 subjects. This clone was seen a single time. The antigen it binds to is not known. Base qualities are not provided; no much larger clone lies one nucleotide away. Libraries were built with the immunoSEQ multiplex PCR assay. In the paper's pipeline: A statistical classification framework was developed to diagnose cytomegalovirus status using the catalog of TCR beta chain sequences. The source is immuneACCESS, and TCRdb retained only in-frame sequences with V and J called. Part of the clones is not carried over; for the studies checked, unresolved V genes explain less than half of this, and the remainder is unexplained. The V and J calls and clone size are taken from that table; D and trimming were inferred from the DNA. Here the sample has 50,000 to 65,000 clones; over 90% occur a single time. The ten top clones hold 6.5% to 9% of the sample.

Rearrangement joined TRBV19 to TRBJ1-5; 8 bases in the junction line up with TRBD1. The sequencing sample was made of PBMCs. This receptor was obtained from a woman aged 18-35 years in good health and CMV-seropositive. In nucleotides, the sequence is TGTGCCACCCAGGGGGCGTCAAACAATCAGCCCCAGCATTTT. This yields the protein CATQGASNNQPQHF.